The 2 T cell receptor beta chains given below trace back to one sample, sequenced in a study of blood T cell repertoires in COVID-19. The table came from immunoSEQ multiplex PCR; TCRdb's copy has only in-frame clones and leaves some out. The sample holds about 220,000 clones; 80% are singletons and the top ten take over 7%. Specimen: peripheral blood. The receptors derive from a woman in her 70s with acute or convalescent COVID-19.

V and J are TRBV18 and TRBJ1-3; 9 nucleotides agree with TRBD1. V was pared by 4 bases and J by 0 bases, with 13 bases of the junction left unmatched. CDR1 is KGHSH and CDR2 is LQKENI in the germline V gene. The CDR3 extends over 19 amino acids. This CDR3 is CASSRYTGQGDYSGNTIYF. The DNA for the CDR3 is TGTGCCAGCTCACGCTACACGGGACAGGGCGATTACTCTGGAAACACCATATATTTT.

The chain employs TRBV27 and TRBJ1-1, with TRBD1 matching over 8 bases. Germline-derived CDR1 and CDR2 are MNHEY and SMNVEV (reference sequence). The length of the CDR3 is 14 residues. The V segment lost 2 bases and the J segment 4 bases; nucleotides outside the gene matches: 3. CDR3 loop: CASSLRQGATEAFF. In DNA, the CDR3 is TGTGCCAGCAGTTTAAGGCAGGGGGCCACTGAAGCTTTCTTT.